This T cell receptor beta chain was recovered during a study of cytomegalovirus exposure and HLA in healthy donors. Broader study findings: According to the study, 150 to 200 TCR beta chains were cytomegalovirus-associated.

The donors formed part of the 120-subject validation cohort, distinct from the approximately 670-subject first cohort. V trimming: 4 bases; J trimming: 4 bases; junction bases outside the gene matches: 8. Germline loops: CDR1 SGHTA, CDR2 FQGNSA. This CDR3 contains 15 residues. This clone has only one observation. The antigen is undetermined. This table comes from immunoSEQ multiplex PCR, and its TCRdb copy is limited to in-frame clones, with some not included. Among 200,000 to 250,000 clones, roughly 85% were seen once, and the ten largest hold around 5.6%. The sample was PBMCs. This sequence was found in a woman under 30 in good health and CMV-seronegative. The chain employs TRBV7-2 and TRBJ1-1; 8 bases align to TRBD1. This chain's CDR3 is CASSYYGQGFTEAFF. The CDR3 DNA follows: TGTGCCAGCAGCTACTACGGACAGGGTTTCACTGAAGCTTTCTTT.